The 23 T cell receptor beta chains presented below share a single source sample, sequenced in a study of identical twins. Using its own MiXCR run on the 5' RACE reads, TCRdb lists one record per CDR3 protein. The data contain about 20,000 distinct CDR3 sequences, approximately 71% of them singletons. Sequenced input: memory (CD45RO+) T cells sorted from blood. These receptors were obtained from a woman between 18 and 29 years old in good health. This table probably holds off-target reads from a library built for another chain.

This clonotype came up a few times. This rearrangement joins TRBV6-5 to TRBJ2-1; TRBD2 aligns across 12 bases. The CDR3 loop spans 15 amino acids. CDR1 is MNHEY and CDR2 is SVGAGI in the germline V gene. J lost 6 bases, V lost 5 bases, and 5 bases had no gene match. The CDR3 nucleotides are TGTGCCAGCAGTACTAGCGGGGGGAGTCTCAATGAGCAGTTCTTC. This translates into CASSTSGGSLNEQFF.

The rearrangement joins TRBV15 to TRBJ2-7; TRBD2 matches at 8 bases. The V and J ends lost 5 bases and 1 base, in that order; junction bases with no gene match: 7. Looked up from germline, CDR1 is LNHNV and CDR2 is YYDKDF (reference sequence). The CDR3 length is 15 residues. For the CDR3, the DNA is TGTGCCACCAGCTCCCGGCTAGCGGGTTCCTACGAGCAGTACTTC. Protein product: CATSSRLAGSYEQYF.

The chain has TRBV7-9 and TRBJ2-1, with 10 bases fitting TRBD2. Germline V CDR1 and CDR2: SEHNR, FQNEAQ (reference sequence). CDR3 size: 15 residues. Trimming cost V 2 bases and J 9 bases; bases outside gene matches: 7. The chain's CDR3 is CASSLMTSGLSEQFF. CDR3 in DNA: TGTGCCAGCAGCTTAATGACTAGCGGGTTGAGTGAGCAGTTCTTC.

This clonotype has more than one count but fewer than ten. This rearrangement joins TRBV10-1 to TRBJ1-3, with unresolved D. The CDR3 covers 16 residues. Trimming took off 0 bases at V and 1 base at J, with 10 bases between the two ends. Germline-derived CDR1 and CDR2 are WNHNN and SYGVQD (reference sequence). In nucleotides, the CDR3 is TGCGCCAGCAGTGAGTCCCTGGTCGGGTCTGGAAACACCATATATTTT. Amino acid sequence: CASSESLVGSGNTIYF.

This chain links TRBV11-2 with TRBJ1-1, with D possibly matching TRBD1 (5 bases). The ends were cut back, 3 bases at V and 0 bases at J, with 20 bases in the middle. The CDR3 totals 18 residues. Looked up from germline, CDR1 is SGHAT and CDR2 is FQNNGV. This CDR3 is CASSFGPRAVLMNTEAFF. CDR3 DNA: TGTGCCAGCAGCTTCGGGCCCAGGGCGGTTCTGATGAACACTGAAGCTTTCTTT.

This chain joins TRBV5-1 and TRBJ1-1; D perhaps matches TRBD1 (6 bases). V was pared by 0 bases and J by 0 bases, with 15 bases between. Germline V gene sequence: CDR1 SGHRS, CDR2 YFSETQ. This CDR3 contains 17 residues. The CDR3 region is CASSLDILGQLNTEAFF. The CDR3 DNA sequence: TGCGCCAGCAGCTTGGACATCCTAGGACAGCTGAACACTGAAGCTTTCTTT. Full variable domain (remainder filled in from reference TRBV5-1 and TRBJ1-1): KAGVTQTPRYLIKTRGQQVTLSCSPISGHRSVSWYQQTPGQGLQFLFEYFSETQRNKGNFPGRFSGRQFSNSRSEMNVSTLELGDSALYLCASSLDILGQLNTEAFFGQGTRLTVV.

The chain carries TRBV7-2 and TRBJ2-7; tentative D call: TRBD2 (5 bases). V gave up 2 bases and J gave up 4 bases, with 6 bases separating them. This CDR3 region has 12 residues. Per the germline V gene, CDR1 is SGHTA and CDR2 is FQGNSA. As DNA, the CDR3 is TGTGCCAGCAGCTTATCGGGGTACGAGCAGTACTTC. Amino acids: CASSLSGYEQYF.

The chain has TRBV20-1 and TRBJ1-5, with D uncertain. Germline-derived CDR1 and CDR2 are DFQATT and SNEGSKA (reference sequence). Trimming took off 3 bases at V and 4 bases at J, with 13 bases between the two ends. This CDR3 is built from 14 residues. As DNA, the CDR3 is TGCAGTGCTAGTACTCATCCGTGGAATCAGCCCCAGCATTTT. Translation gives CSASTHPWNQPQHF.

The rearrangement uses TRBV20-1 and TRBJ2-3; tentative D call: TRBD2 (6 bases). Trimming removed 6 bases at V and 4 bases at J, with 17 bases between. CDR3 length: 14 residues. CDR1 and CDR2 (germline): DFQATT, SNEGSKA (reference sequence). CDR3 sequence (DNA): TGCAGTGCCGATCCGGGACGGGAGTCAGATACGCAGTATTTT. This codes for CSADPGRESDTQYF.

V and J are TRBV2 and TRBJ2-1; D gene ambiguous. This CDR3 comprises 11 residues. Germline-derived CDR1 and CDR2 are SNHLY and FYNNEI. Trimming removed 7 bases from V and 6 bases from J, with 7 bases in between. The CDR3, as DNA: TGTGCCAGCACTCGTGTCAATGAGCAGTTCTTC. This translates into CASTRVNEQFF.

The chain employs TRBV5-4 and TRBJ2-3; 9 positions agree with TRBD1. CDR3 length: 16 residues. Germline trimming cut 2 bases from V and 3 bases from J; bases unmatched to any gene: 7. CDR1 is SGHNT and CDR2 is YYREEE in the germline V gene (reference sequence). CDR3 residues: CASSLGQGIVTDTQYF. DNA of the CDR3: TGTGCCAGCAGCTTAGGACAGGGGATAGTAACAGATACGCAGTATTTT. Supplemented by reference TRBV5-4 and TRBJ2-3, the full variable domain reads ETGVTQSPTHLIKTRGQQVTLRCSSQSGHNTVSWYQQALGQGPQFIFQYYREEENGRGNFPPRFSGLQFPNYSSELNVNALELDDSALYLCASSLGQGIVTDTQYFGPGTRLTVL.

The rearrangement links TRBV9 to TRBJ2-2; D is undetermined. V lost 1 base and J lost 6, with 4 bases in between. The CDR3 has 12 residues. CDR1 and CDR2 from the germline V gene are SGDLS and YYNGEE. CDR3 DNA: TGTGCCAGCAGCGTATGGCCCGGGGAGCTGTTTTTT. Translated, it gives CASSVWPGELFF.

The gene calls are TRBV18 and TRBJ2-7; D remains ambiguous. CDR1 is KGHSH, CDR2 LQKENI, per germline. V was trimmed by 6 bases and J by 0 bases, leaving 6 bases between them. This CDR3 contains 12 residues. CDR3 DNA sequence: TGTGCCAGCTCCCCGAGCTCCTACGAGCAGTACTTC. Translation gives CASSPSSYEQYF. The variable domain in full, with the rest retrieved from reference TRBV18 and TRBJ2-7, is NAGVMQNPRHLVRRRGQEARLRCSPMKGHSHVYWYRQLPEEGLKFMVYLQKENIIDESGMPKERFSAEFPKEGPSILRIQQVVRGDSAAYFCASSPSSYEQYFGPGTRLTVT.

The CDR3 spells CASSPLALQEQFF. In nucleotides, the CDR3 is TGTGCCAGCAGTCCCCTAGCGCTACAGGAGCAGTTCTTC. This chain connects TRBV2 to TRBJ2-1; D may be TRBD2 (6 bases). The germline gives CDR1 SNHLY, CDR2 FYNNEI. This CDR3 has 13 residues. Trimming stripped 5 bases from V and 10 bases from J, with 15 bases between.

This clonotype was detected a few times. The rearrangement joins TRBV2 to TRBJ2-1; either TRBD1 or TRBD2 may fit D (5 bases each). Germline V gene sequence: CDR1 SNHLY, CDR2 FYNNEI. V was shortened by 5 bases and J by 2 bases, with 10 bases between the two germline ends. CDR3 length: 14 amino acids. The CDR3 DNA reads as TGTGCCAGCAGTCCGGGACCGACCTACAATGAGCAGTTCTTC. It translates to CASSPGPTYNEQFF.

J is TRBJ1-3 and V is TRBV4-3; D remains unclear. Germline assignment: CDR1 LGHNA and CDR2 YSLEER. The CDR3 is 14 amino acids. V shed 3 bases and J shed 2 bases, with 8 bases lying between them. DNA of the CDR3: TGCGCCAGCAGCCACCGCTCCCCTGGAAACACCATATATTTT. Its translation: CASSHRSPGNTIYF.

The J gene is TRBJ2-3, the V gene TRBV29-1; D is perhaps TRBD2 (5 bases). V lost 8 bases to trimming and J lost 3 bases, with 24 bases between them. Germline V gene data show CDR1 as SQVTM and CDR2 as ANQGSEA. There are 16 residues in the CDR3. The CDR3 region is CSHHARGSRGTDTQYF. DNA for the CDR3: TGCAGCCACCACGCTCGGGGATCAAGAGGAACAGATACGCAGTATTTT.

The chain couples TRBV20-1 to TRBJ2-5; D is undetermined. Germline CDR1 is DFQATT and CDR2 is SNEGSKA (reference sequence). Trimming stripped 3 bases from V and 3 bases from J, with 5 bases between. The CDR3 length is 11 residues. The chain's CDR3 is CSASREETQYF. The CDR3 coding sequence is TGCAGTGCTAGTCGCGAAGAGACCCAGTACTTC.

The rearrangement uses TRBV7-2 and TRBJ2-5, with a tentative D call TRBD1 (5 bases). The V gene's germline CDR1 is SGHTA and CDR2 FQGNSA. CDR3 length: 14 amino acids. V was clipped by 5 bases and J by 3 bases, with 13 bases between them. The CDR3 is CASSQGMLKETQYF. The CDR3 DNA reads TGTGCCAGCAGCCAGGGAATGCTTAAAGAGACCCAGTACTTC.

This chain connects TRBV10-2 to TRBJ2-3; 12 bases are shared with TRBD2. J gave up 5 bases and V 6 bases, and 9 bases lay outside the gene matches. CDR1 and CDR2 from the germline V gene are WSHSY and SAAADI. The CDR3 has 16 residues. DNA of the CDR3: TGCGCCAGCAGGGCGACTAGCGGGAGAGGTGGAGATACGCAGTATTTT. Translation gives CASRATSGRGGDTQYF.

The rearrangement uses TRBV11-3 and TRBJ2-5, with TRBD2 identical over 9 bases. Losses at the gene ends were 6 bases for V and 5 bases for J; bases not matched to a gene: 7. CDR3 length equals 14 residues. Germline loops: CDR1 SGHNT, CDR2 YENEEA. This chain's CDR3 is CASSTGLAGETQYF. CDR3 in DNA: TGTGCCAGCAGTACGGGACTAGCAGGGGAGACCCAGTACTTC.

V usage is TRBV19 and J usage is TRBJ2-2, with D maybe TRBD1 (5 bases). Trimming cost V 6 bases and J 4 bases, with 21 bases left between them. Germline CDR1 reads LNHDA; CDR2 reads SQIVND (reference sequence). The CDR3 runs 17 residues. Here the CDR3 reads CASSYPVGAPSTGELFF. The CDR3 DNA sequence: TGTGCCAGTAGCTACCCGGTAGGGGCGCCGAGCACCGGGGAGCTGTTTTTT.

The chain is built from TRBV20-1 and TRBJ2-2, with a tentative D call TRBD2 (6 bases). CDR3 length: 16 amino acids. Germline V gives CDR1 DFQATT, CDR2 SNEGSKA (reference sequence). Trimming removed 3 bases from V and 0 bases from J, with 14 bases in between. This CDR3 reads CSASLNGGANTGELFF. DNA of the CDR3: TGCAGTGCTAGTCTTAATGGCGGGGCGAACACCGGGGAGCTGTTTTTT.